This TCR beta chain was sequenced during a study of T cells after yellow fever vaccination. Overall study findings and caveats: The booster saw the reappearance of most primary-vaccination clones (roughly 96% CD4, 88% CD8). Overall, a small share of clonotypes was seen in both CD4 and CD8 compartments.

V dropped 6 bases and J dropped 5; count of bases not matched to a gene: 17. CDR1 DFQATT and CDR2 SNEGSKA come from the germline V gene (reference sequence). The CDR3 is made up of 16 amino acids. Conversion of TCR transcripts into cDNA relied on 5'RACE template switching, which added a universal primer site and UMIs. TCRdb re-derived calls from the 5' RACE reads in MiXCR, one entry per CDR3 protein. The repertoire holds roughly 310,000 distinct CDR3 sequences, around 4% seen once, with 23% in the top ten. With regard to this clonotype: What it binds is unknown.

This chain joins TRBV20-1 and TRBJ2-5, with 8 bases aligning to TRBD2. The receptor was derived from a man between 18 and 29 years old who received the YFV17D yellow fever vaccine. Sequences were derived from PBMCs, sampled on the day of the yellow fever booster vaccination. The CDR3 coding sequence is TGCAGTGCCGAAAACCCTGGGCGGGGGGTCGGGGAGACCCAGTACTTC. This codes for CSAENPGRGVGETQYF.